A selection of T cell receptor beta chains follows, all from one sample in a study of cytomegalovirus exposure and HLA in healthy donors. Only in-frame clones appear in the TCRdb table, and some are missing; sequencing was by immunoSEQ multiplex PCR. The sample lists 150,000 to 200,000 clones, 60% to 80% occurring once. Material: PBMCs. The receptor set was obtained from a man between 50 and 59 years old in good health and CMV-seropositive. The CDR3 runs from the conserved cysteine through the conserved F or W. The order of the fields is CDR3 length, clone size, J gene, V gene, D gene, CDR3 protein. D genes are given only for firm matches. Rows give clone size only sometimes, using once, few, many, or a class for an expanded clone.

len: 15
abundance: few
j_gene: TRBJ2-7
v_gene: TRBV5-1
d_gene: TRBD1
CDR3aa: CASRRPGTGDAEQYF

len: 15
abundance: -
j_gene: TRBJ1-2
v_gene: TRBV7-6
d_gene: -
CDR3aa: CASSLLGGANYGYTF

len: 15
abundance: -
j_gene: TRBJ2-3
v_gene: TRBV7-9
d_gene: TRBD2
CDR3aa: CASTYSGGALDTQYF

len: 15
abundance: many
j_gene: TRBJ1-5
v_gene: TRBV5-6
d_gene: -
CDR3aa: CASSTQTGLNQPQHF

len: 16
abundance: -
j_gene: TRBJ2-2
v_gene: TRBV5-1
d_gene: -
CDR3aa: CASTLVGGPYTGELFF

len: 14
abundance: few
j_gene: TRBJ1-1
v_gene: TRBV5-4
d_gene: TRBD1
CDR3aa: CASSFGQVNTEAFF

len: 13
abundance: -
j_gene: TRBJ1-2
v_gene: TRBV6-6
d_gene: -
CDR3aa: CASSSAQGRGYTF

len: 14
abundance: -
j_gene: TRBJ2-4
v_gene: TRBV7-9
d_gene: TRBD1
CDR3aa: CASTPRDRKNIQYF

len: 13
abundance: -
j_gene: TRBJ1-2
v_gene: TRBV6-5
d_gene: TRBD1
CDR3aa: CASRDSGGRGYTF

len: 13
abundance: -
j_gene: TRBJ2-1
v_gene: TRBV7-9
d_gene: -
CDR3aa: CASSFQQGDEQFF

len: 12
abundance: -
j_gene: TRBJ1-1
v_gene: TRBV5-6
d_gene: -
CDR3aa: CASSFGSTEAFF

len: 16
abundance: -
j_gene: TRBJ1-5
v_gene: TRBV2
d_gene: -
CDR3aa: CASGGGKGKMGRPQHF

len: 13
abundance: -
j_gene: TRBJ1-5
v_gene: TRBV6-5
d_gene: -
CDR3aa: CASSYRGFQPQHF

len: 17
abundance: -
j_gene: TRBJ2-3
v_gene: TRBV10-3
d_gene: TRBD1
CDR3aa: CAISAGIGTGGADTQYF

len: 16
abundance: -
j_gene: TRBJ2-1
v_gene: TRBV10-3
d_gene: -
CDR3aa: CAISESIFQRDNEQFF

len: 9
abundance: -
j_gene: TRBJ1-2
v_gene: TRBV6-1
d_gene: -
CDR3aa: CASSRFKVF

len: 14
abundance: few
j_gene: TRBJ1-5
v_gene: TRBV9
d_gene: -
CDR3aa: CASSDDSTLQPQHF

len: 15
abundance: -
j_gene: -
v_gene: TRBV5-1
d_gene: TRBD2
CDR3aa: CASSLRLAGSYEQYF

len: 17
abundance: -
j_gene: TRBJ2-6
v_gene: TRBV5-1
d_gene: -
CDR3aa: CASSGTGAGSGANVLTF

len: 13
abundance: -
j_gene: TRBJ2-2
v_gene: TRBV6-5
d_gene: -
CDR3aa: CATMTENTGELFF

len: 13
abundance: -
j_gene: TRBJ1-2
v_gene: TRBV7-2
d_gene: -
CDR3aa: CASSLTQGYGYTF

len: 16
abundance: -
j_gene: TRBJ1-1
v_gene: TRBV7-2
d_gene: -
CDR3aa: CASSLVVARVNTEAFF

len: 16
abundance: -
j_gene: TRBJ2-2
v_gene: TRBV18
d_gene: TRBD1
CDR3aa: CASSPRGQVPTGELFF

len: 15
abundance: -
j_gene: TRBJ2-2
v_gene: TRBV7-9
d_gene: TRBD2
CDR3aa: CASSFGGVGTGELFF